The source of this T cell receptor (beta chain) is a study of blood T cell repertoires in COVID-19 (dated by TCRdb to 2018 to 2020). At the level of the whole study: The collaborator samples originated in the United States, Italy and Spain and spanned the acute and convalescent phases of COVID-19. Samples were obtained from the ongoing ImmuneRACE study (first 160 participants) and from 950 to 1,500 subjects provided by 6 global collaborators. Subjects who had been exposed to COVID-19, were actively infected with it, or had recovered from it provided the deeply sampled blood TCRbeta repertoires that made up the dataset. A de-identified subject ID, COVID-19 status, age in years and sex were almost always included in the sample metadata. The prospective study material was composed of cDNA or gDNA derived from T cells, B-cell-depleted T cells, or PBMCs. The repertoires were made available in a free public database intended to serve as a resource for research on the immune response to SARS-CoV-2. Where available, HLA class I and class II types were taken from metadata supplied by the sample provider and were not determined by assay-based typing. General conclusions and limits of the study: The quantity of clinical and demographic metadata differed by source and by participant and was supplied without curation.

The collaborating institutions used their own protocols to collect whole blood in K2EDTA tubes. Collaborator samples were shipped for TCRbeta analysis as frozen whole blood, isolated PBMCs, or DNA extracted from either sample type. Concerning this clone itself: The specificity of this receptor is unknown. The record has no base qualities; no much larger clone is one base away.

V is shortened by 5 bases, J by 0 bases, and the region joining them spans 14 bases. In the germline V gene, CDR1 corresponds to SGHTA and CDR2 to FQGNSA. The CDR3 has 16 amino acids, counting the end cysteine and phenylalanine. The read is trimmed to its CDR3 DNA, 48 bases read in frame from base 1. TCRbeta CDR3 regions were amplified from genomic DNA by means of the immunoSEQ Assay, a bias-controlled multiplex PCR. For the original study's pipeline: The number of nucleated cells in each sample was estimated by amplification of reference gene primers within the assay. To quantify the absolute abundance of each unique TCRbeta CDR3 rearrangement, sequence reads were collapsed and filtered. For each sample, productive Simpson clonality was calculated as the square root of Simpson's diversity index across productive rearrangements. TCRdb provides this immuneACCESS table in a form limited to in-frame rearrangements. Some clones are lacking; in checked studies, under half of them reflect an unresolved V gene, and why the rest are absent is not known. V and J calls plus clone size are reproduced from that table; the DNA served to infer D and trimming. Here the sample has fewer than 80,000 clones; 88% occur a single time. The ten largest account for under 25% of the sample.

The chain employs TRBV7-2 and TRBJ2-1; the D gene is perhaps TRBD2, from 6 matching bases. This receptor was taken from a human donor in a cohort sampled during active COVID-19. Sequenced sample: peripheral blood. The nucleotide sequence is given as TGTGCCAGCAGCGAACGGGACTCCAGCTCCTACAATGAGCAGTTCTTC. The translation is CASSERDSSSYNEQFF. Supplemented by the reference TRBV7-2 and TRBJ2-1 proteins around the CDR3, the complete variable domain is GAGVSQSPSNKVTEKGKDVELRCDPISGHTALYWYRQSLGQGLEFLIYFQGNSAPDKSGLPSDRFSAERTGGSVSTLTIQRTQQEDSAVYLCASSERDSSSYNEQFFGPGTRLTVL.